These 5 T cell receptor beta chains were all obtained from the same sample, sequenced in a study of tumor-infiltrating lymphocytes in primary liver carcinoma (TCRdb year 2017). The reads were generated on an Illumina HiSeq 2500. TCRbeta-specific cDNA was reverse-transcribed from roughly 500 ng total RNA using a constant-region primer and ProtoScript II reverse transcriptase. Three nested multiplex PCR rounds, following a slightly modified ARM-PCR procedure, were used to build the TCRbeta libraries. Multiplex TRBV1-TRBV30 forward primers and a Cbeta reverse primer were used in the first two PCR rounds, each of which was run for 10 to 11 cycles. The public reads were reanalyzed by TCRdb: fastp trimming at Q25, MiXCR alignment, in-frame beta chains only. Each record represents a unique CDR3 protein, reported with the most common genes and DNA among its rows. In this sample the table shows 40,000 to 50,000 distinct CDR3 sequences, roughly 77% of which occur a single time. The top ten hold 25% to 30% of the sample.

Without any cell sorting, total RNA and DNA were co-extracted from roughly 18-30 mg of bulk tissue using the AllPrep DNA/RNA mini kit. Sequencing was carried out using liver tumor tissue from sampling region 3. Per the publication, the cell subset or site label means: tumor region T3, left-lateral pole. The source of these receptors is a man in his forties with primary liver carcinoma and hepatitis B virus infection.

In its sample, this clonotype was seen many times. V and J are TRBV7-8 and TRBJ2-3; D possibly corresponds to TRBD2 (6 bases). The V gene lost 1 base and the J gene lost 1 base, with 6 bases spanning the gap. The CDR3 is 14 residues long. CDR1 is SGHVS and CDR2 is FQNEAQ in the germline V gene. CDR3 protein: CASSLGLGTDTQYF. As DNA, the CDR3 is TGTGCCAGCAGCTTAGGACTAGGCACAGATACGCAGTATTTT.

This clonotype appeared a few times. One end of the junction does not line up with germline, which may come from a read error. The chain carries TRBV6-5 and TRBJ1-6, with D possibly matching TRBD1 (6 bases). Per germline, CDR1 MNHEY and CDR2 SVGAGI. The CDR3 spans 14 residues. CDR3 DNA: TGTGCCAGCAGTTACGGGGGGGCGAATTCACCCCTCCACTTC. Protein product: CASSYGGANSPLHF.

This clonotype was counted only a few times. A read error is possible here, since a much larger clone lies one base away. The chain links TRBV13 to TRBJ2-3; the D gene is possibly TRBD1 (6 bases). The CDR3 is 15 amino acids. Germline V gene data show CDR1 as PRHDT and CDR2 as FYEKMQ (reference sequence). Here the CDR3 reads CASGLGSWGPDTQYF. CDR3 bases: TGTGCCAGCGGCTTAGGCAGCTGGGGGCCAGATACGCAGTATTTT.

The chain links TRBV10-3 to TRBJ2-3; perhaps D is TRBD1 or TRBD2 (5 bases each). This CDR3 has 14 residues. Germline V gene data show CDR1 as ENHRY and CDR2 as SYGVKD. V lost 8 bases to trimming and J lost 6 bases, with 18 bases between them. In DNA form, the CDR3 reads TGTGCCATCGGCCAACAGGACTCAAGGGATACGCAGTATTTT. Protein product: CAIGQQDSRDTQYF.

Worth noting for this clonotype: The junction does not match germline at one end; this may be a read error. The chain links TRBV12-3 or TRBV12-4 to TRBJ2-2; D is possibly TRBD1 (7 bases). There are 18 residues in the CDR3. DNA for the CDR3: TGTGCCAGCAGTAAACGGGGGATAAGGGGGCGCGGCACCGGGGAGCTGTCTTTT. Translation gives CASSKRGIRGRGTGELSF.